This note documents a single TCR beta chain sequence. This specimen comes from a study of cytomegalovirus exposure and HLA in healthy donors. The PCR was carried out with 60 Vbeta primers and 13 Jbeta primers. Some clones are missing from TCRdb's copy, which holds only in-frame ones; the method was immunoSEQ multiplex PCR. The sample yields more than 85,000 clones, 80% seen once. V shed 2 bases and J shed 1 base, with 8 bases lying between them. The CDR3 extends over 14 amino acids. CDR1 and CDR2 from the germline V gene are MNHEY and SMNVEV (reference sequence). Sequencing input: PBMCs. The receptor was isolated from a man younger than 45 in good health and CMV-seropositive. This chain joins TRBV27 and TRBJ2-5, with unresolved D. The CDR3 loop is CASSLGQTQETQYF. CDR3 sequence (DNA): TGTGCCAGCAGTTTAGGGCAGACCCAAGAGACCCAGTACTTC.